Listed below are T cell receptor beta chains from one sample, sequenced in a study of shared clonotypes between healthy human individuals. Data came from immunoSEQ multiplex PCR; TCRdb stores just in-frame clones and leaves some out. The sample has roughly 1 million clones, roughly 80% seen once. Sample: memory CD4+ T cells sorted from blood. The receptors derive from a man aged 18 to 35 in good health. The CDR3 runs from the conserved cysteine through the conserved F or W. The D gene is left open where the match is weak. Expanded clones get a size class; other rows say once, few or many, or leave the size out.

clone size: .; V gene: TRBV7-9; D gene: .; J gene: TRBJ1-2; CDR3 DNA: TGTGCCAGCGGGGCACAGGGAGCTGGCTACACCTTC; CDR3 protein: CASGAQGAGYTF
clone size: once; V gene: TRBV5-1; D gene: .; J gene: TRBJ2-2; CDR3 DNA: TGCGCCAGCAGCTTGAACCAGCGGAACACCGGGGAGCTGTTTTTT; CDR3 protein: CASSLNQRNTGELFF
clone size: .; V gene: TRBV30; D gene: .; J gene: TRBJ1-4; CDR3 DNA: TGTGCCTGGAGTTTAAATAATGAAAAACTGTTTTTT; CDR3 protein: CAWSLNNEKLFF
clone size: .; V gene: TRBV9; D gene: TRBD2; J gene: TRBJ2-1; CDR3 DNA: TGTGCCAGCAGCGTAGCTTTTAGCGGGGGCAGCTCCTACAATGAGCAGTTCTTC; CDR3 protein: CASSVAFSGGSSYNEQFF
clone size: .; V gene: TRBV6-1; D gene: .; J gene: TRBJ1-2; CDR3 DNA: TGTGCCAGCACTTTAAAGGGGGGAGCTAACTATGGCTACACCTTC; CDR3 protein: CASTLKGGANYGYTF
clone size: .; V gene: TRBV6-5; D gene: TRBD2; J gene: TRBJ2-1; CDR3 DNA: TGTGCCAGCAGAATCTCGGGGGGTGAGCAGTTCTTC; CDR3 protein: CASRISGGEQFF
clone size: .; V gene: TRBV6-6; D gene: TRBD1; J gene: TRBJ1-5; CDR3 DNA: TGTGCCACCACGACAGGGACTAATCAGCCCCAGCATTTT; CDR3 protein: CATTTGTNQPQHF
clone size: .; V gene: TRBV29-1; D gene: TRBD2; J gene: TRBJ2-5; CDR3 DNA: TGCAGCGTTGAACCTAGCGCGGGGGGGAGGACCCAGTACTTC; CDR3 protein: CSVEPSAGGRTQYF
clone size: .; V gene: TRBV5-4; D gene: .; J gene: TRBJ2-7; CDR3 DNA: TGTGCCAGCAGCTCCCCGTCAGGGCGGGGAGAGCAGTACTTC; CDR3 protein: CASSSPSGRGEQYF
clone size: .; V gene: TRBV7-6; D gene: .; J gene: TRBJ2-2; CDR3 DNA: TGTGCCAGCAGCCACTCGGGGTGGGAGGCAGAGAACACCGGGGAGCTGTTTTTT; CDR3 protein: CASSHSGWEAENTGELFF
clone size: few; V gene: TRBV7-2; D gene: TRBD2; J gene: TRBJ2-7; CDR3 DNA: TGTGCCAGCAGCGTAGGACTAGCCTCCTACGAGCAGTACTTC; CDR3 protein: CASSVGLASYEQYF
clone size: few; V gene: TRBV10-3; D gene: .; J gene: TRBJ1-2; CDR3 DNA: TGTGCCATCAGTGAGTCGCCCCGGGATGGCTACACCTTC; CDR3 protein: CAISESPRDGYTF
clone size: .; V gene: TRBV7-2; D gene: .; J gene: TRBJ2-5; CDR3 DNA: TGTGCCAGCAGCCGACCAACTTCTAACCGAGAGACCCAGTACTTC; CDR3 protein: CASSRPTSNRETQYF
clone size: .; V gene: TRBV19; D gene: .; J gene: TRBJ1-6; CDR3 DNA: TGTGCCAGTAGTATAGATGGGGGGGACGGAGGACGTGCGATTAATTCACCCCTCCACTTT; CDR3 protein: CASSIDGGDGGRAINSPLHF
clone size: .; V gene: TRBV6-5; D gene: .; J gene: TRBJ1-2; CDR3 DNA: TGTGCCAGCAGTTACCAAGGGCAGGGGAGAGACTATGGCTACACCTTC; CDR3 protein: CASSYQGQGRDYGYTF
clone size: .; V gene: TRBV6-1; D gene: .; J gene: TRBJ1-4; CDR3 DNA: TGTGCCAGCAGTGAGCAGGGTGCAACTAATGAAAAACTGTTTTTT; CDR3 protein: CASSEQGATNEKLFF
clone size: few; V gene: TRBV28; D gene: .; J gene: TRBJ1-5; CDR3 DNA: TGTGCCAGCAATCTCAGAGGGGGGAGGCCCCAGCATTTT; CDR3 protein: CASNLRGGRPQHF
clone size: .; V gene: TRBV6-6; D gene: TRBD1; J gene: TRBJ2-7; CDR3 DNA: TGTGCCAGCAGCCTCGGACAGGCGGAGCAGTACTTC; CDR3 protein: CASSLGQAEQYF
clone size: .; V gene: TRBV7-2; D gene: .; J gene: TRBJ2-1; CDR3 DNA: TGTGCCAGCAGCCTCAGCCATGGAGGGACAGTTGCACGCAATGAGCAGTTCTTC; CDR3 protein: CASSLSHGGTVARNEQFF
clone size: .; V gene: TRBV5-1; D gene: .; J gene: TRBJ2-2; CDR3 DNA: TGCGCCAGCAGCTTCGGGGTCGGCGGGGAGCTGTTTTTT; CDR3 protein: CASSFGVGGELFF
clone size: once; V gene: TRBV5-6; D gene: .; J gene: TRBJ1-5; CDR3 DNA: TGTGCCAGCAGCTCCTTCAATAGCAATCAGCCCCAGCATTTT; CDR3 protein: CASSSFNSNQPQHF
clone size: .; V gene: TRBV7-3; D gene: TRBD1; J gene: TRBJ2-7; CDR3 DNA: TGTGCCAGCAGCCGGGACAGGGACGACGAGCAGTACTTC; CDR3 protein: CASSRDRDDEQYF
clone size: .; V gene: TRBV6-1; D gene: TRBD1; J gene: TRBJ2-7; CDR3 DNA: TGTGCCAGCAGTGAATCCTTAAACTACGGGACAGGGTCCTACGAGCAGTACTTC; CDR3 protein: CASSESLNYGTGSYEQYF
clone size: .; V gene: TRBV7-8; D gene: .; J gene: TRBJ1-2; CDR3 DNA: TGTGCCAGCAGCTTAAAAAGGTGGGAAGGGAAGTCCAACTATGGCTACACCTTC; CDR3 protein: CASSLKRWEGKSNYGYTF
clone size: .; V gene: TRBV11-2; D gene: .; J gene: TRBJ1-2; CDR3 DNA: TGTGCCAGCAGCTTAGACAGCACTAACTATGGCTACACCTTC; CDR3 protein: CASSLDSTNYGYTF
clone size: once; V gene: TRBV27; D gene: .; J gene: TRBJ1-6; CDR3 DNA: TGTGCCAGCAGTTTATCCCCCTATAATTCACCCCTCCACTTT; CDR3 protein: CASSLSPYNSPLHF
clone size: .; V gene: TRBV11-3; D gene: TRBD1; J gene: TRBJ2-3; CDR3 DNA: TGTGCCAGCAGCTTTTCCGGGACAGGAAGCACAGATACGCAGTATTTT; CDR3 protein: CASSFSGTGSTDTQYF
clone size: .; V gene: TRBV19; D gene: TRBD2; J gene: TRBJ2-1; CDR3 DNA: TGTGCCAGTAGTAATCCCTACGGCGGGGGGGCGAGCTCCTACAATGAGCAGTTCTTC; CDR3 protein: CASSNPYGGGASSYNEQFF
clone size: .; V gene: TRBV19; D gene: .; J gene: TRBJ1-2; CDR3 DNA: TGTGCCAGTAATCAGGACCCGAAAATTAACTATGGCTACACCTTC; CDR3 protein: CASNQDPKINYGYTF
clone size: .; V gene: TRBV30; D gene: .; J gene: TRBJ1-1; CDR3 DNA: TGTGCCTGGAGTAGGGGGTGGGGTGGGAGCACTGAAGCTTTCTTT; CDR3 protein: CAWSRGWGGSTEAFF
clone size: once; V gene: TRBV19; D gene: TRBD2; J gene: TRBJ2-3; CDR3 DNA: TGTGCCAGTAGGACTAGCGGGAGAGATACGCAGTATTTT; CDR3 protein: CASRTSGRDTQYF
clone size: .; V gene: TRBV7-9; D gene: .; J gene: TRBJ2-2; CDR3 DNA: TGTGCCAGCAGCCCCCAGGGGTCGAACACCGGGGAGCTGTTTTTT; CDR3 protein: CASSPQGSNTGELFF
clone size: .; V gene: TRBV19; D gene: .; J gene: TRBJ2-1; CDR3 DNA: TGTGCCAGTAGTCCACAGGGGAGGGCGGTCAATGAGCAGTTCTTC; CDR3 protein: CASSPQGRAVNEQFF
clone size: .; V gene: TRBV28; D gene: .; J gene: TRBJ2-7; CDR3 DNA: TGTGCCAGCAGCCGAGTCTACGAGCAGTACTTC; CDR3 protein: CASSRVYEQYF
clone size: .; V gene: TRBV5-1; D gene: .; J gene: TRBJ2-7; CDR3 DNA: TGCGCCAGCAGGAACCGGGACGGGACCTACGAGCAGTACTTC; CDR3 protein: CASRNRDGTYEQYF
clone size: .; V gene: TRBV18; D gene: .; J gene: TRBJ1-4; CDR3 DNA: TGTGCCAGCTCACCACCGATAGGTGTGGAAAAACTGTTTTTT; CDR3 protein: CASSPPIGVEKLFF